This TCR beta chain was identified during a study of OX40 agonist ivuxolimab in advanced cancers. Measured with immunoSEQ multiplex PCR; TCRdb has only the in-frame clones, and not every one. The table includes 75,000 to 100,000 clones, 90% to 95% detected once. Germline CDR1 reads SGHAT; CDR2 reads FQNNGV. The CDR3 has 16 residues. Trimming removed 2 bases from V and 5 bases from J; junction bases left unmatched: 8. The TCR originated in an adult with an advanced solid tumor such as melanoma, head and neck, liver or kidney cancer. Material: CD4+ or CD8+ T cells sorted from blood, obtained in a trial of the OX40 agonist ivuxolimab. The genes are TRBV11-2 and TRBJ2-5; 10 bases map to TRBD2. This CDR3 is CASSLFSGRFGETQYF. Written as DNA, the CDR3 is TGTGCCAGCAGCTTATTTAGCGGGAGGTTCGGGGAGACCCAGTACTTC.